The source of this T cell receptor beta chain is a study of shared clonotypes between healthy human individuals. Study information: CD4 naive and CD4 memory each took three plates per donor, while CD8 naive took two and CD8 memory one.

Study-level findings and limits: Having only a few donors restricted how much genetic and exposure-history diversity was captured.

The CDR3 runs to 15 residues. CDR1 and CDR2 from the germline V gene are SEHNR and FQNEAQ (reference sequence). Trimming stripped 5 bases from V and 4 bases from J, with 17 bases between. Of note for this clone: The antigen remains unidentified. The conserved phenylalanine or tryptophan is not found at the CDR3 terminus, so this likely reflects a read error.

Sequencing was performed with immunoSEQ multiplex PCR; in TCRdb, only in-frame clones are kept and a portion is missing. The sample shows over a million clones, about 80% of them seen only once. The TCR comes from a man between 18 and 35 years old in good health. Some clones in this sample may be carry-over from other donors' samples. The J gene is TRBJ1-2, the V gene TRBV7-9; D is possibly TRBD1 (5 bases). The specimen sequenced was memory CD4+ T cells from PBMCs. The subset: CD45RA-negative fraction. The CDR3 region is CASSPGHPIFYGYTL. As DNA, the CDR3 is TGTGCCAGCAGCCCTGGACACCCCATCTTCTATGGCTACACCCTC.